The 15 T cell receptor beta chains presented below share a single source sample, sequenced in a study of CD4+ T cells in melanoma. Repertoires were generated with immunoSEQ multiplex PCR, while TCRdb's copy carries only in-frame clones and drops some. The data contain about 14,000 clones, approximately 70% of them singletons. Sequenced material: cells from a culture (not recorded whether cultured in vitro). The receptors come from a human donor with melanoma.

The chain has TRBV6-4 and TRBJ2-7, with D perhaps assigned TRBD1 or TRBD2 (5 bases each). The CDR3 runs to 13 residues. V dropped 9 bases and J dropped 4 bases, with 16 bases sitting between them. Germline CDR1 MRHNA, CDR2 SNTAGT. The DNA for the CDR3 is TGTGCCAGAACGAGGGGTCTAGATTACGAGCAGTACTTC. As protein: CARTRGLDYEQYF.

V is TRBV2 and J is TRBJ1-1; no definite D call. From germline, CDR1 is SNHLY and CDR2 FYNNEI. The V end was cut by 5 bases, the J end by 4 bases, with 11 bases between. This CDR3 spans 13 amino acids. In DNA form, the CDR3 reads TGTGCCAGCAGTCTCGTAGGGCCCACTGAAGCTTTCTTT. As protein: CASSLVGPTEAFF.

V gene TRBV30 combines with J gene TRBJ1-1; D gene unclear. Germline assignment: CDR1 GTSNPN and CDR2 SVGIG (reference sequence). This CDR3 is 11 amino acids long. Trimming left V 0 bases short and J 9 bases short, with 8 bases between. CDR3 nucleotide sequence: TGTGCCTGGAGTGTAAATCGCAAAGCTTTCTTT. Translating gives CAWSVNRKAFF.

The chain carries TRBV11-1 and TRBJ1-6; D gene unclear. Trimming cost V 5 bases and J 6 bases, with 8 bases left between them. This CDR3 is built from 13 residues. CDR1 and CDR2 (germline): SGHAT, FQDESV (reference sequence). This CDR3 is CASSPFPNSPLHF. The CDR3, as DNA: TGTGCCAGCAGCCCATTTCCTAATTCACCCCTCCACTTT.

The rearrangement links TRBV7-3 to TRBJ1-1; D not certain. V lost 8 bases and J 3 bases, leaving 13 bases between the germline ends. CDR3 length equals 13 residues. Per germline, CDR1 SGHTA and CDR2 FQGTGA. CDR3 region: CASSFTPDTEAFF. The CDR3 nucleotides are TGTGCCAGCTCCTTCACACCAGACACTGAAGCTTTCTTT.

The chain carries TRBV5-1 and TRBJ1-1, with D possibly being TRBD1 (6 bases). V shed 4 bases and J shed 0 bases, with 10 bases lying between them. The CDR3 spans 14 residues. From germline, CDR1 is SGHRS and CDR2 YFSETQ. The DNA for the CDR3 is TGCGCCAGCAGCAGCAGGGACATGAACACTGAAGCTTTCTTT. Amino acid sequence: CASSSRDMNTEAFF.

This chain links TRBV7-3 with TRBJ2-7; D gene unclear. V lost 2 bases, J lost 2 bases, and 10 bases lay in between. This CDR3 is 14 amino acids long. Germline CDR1 reads SGHTA; CDR2 reads FQGTGA. CDR3 protein: CASSLYMVPYEQYF. In DNA, the CDR3 is TGTGCCAGCAGCTTATACATGGTTCCCTACGAGCAGTACTTC.

The chain couples TRBV6-1 to TRBJ1-2; D is ambiguous. The V and J ends lost 3 bases and 4 bases respectively, with 12 bases between them. Looked up from germline, CDR1 is MNHNS and CDR2 is SASEGT. CDR3 size: 14 residues. CDR3 residues: CASSDLLDGYGYTF. CDR3 nucleotide sequence: TGTGCCAGCAGTGATCTCCTGGACGGCTATGGCTACACCTTC.

The chain links TRBV18 to TRBJ2-1, with unresolved D. Trimming cost V 2 bases and J 5 bases, with 4 bases left between them. The CDR3 totals 12 residues. Germline V gives CDR1 KGHSH, CDR2 LQKENI. CDR3 in amino acids: CASSPGDNEQFF. DNA for the CDR3: TGTGCCAGCTCACCAGGGGACAATGAGCAGTTCTTC.

The chain recombines TRBV29-1 with TRBJ1-2, with D possibly matching TRBD1 (5 bases). This CDR3 comprises 12 residues. Germline V gene sequence: CDR1 SQVTM, CDR2 ANQGSEA. Deletions cut 7 bases from V and 2 bases from J, with 11 bases between. DNA of the CDR3: TGCAGCGCCCAGACAGCGAACTATGGCTACACCTTC. It codes for CSAQTANYGYTF. Based on the CDR3 plus reference TRBV29-1 and TRBJ1-2, the full variable domain is SAVISQKPSRDICQRGTSLTIQCQVDSQVTMMFWYRQQPGQSLTLIATANQGSEATYESGFVIDKFPISRPNLTFSTLTVSNMSPEDSSIYLCSAQTANYGYTFGSGTRLTVV.

The gene calls are TRBV11-3 and TRBJ2-4; 8 positions agree with TRBD1. V dropped 5 bases and J dropped 6; count of bases not matched to a gene: 3. CDR1 SGHNT and CDR2 YENEEA come from the germline V gene. The CDR3 loop spans 13 amino acids. CDR3 sequence (DNA): TGTGCCAGCAGCCTAGGACAGGGAAACATTCAGTACTTC. Translated, it gives CASSLGQGNIQYF.

The chain is built from TRBV11-2 and TRBJ2-1; no clear D. V was clipped by 2 bases and J by 5 bases, with 10 bases between them. Germline V gene sequence: CDR1 SGHAT, CDR2 FQNNGV. This CDR3 spans 14 amino acids. The CDR3 protein is CASSLNTRDNEQFF. DNA of the CDR3: TGTGCCAGCAGCTTAAATACACGGGACAATGAGCAGTTCTTC.

The chain is built from TRBV2 and TRBJ2-3, with 8 positions matching TRBD2. J gave up 3 bases and V 8 bases, and 10 bases lay outside the gene matches. The CDR3 has 15 amino acids. Germline loops: CDR1 SNHLY, CDR2 FYNNEI. The CDR3 sequence: CASAGQKRGTDTQYF. For the CDR3, the DNA is TGTGCCAGCGCTGGGCAAAAGCGGGGGACAGATACGCAGTATTTT.

V usage is TRBV11-2 and J usage is TRBJ1-2, with D unresolved. CDR3 length equals 13 residues. Trimming took 1 base from V and 8 from J, leaving 11 bases between them. Germline V lookup: CDR1 SGHAT, CDR2 FQNNGV. CDR3 nucleotide sequence: TGTGCCAGCAGCTTAGGTCAGGAAATCGGCTACACCTTC. Translated: CASSLGQEIGYTF.

The genes are TRBV18 and TRBJ1-1, with TRBD1 as a possible D gene (5 bases). Trimming removed 4 bases at V and 2 bases at J, with 23 bases between. CDR1 KGHSH and CDR2 LQKENI come from the germline V gene. The CDR3 length is 18 residues. The CDR3 sequence is CASSLVRDSLYLNTEAFF. Written as DNA, the CDR3 is TGTGCCAGCTCACTAGTGAGGGACTCTCTATACCTTAACACTGAAGCTTTCTTT.